This T cell receptor beta chain stems from a study of blood T cell repertoires in COVID-19 (dated by TCRdb to 2018 to 2020). As for the study more broadly: Samples covering the acute and convalescent phases of COVID-19 were provided by collaborators in the United States, Italy and Spain. The prospective study material was composed of cDNA or gDNA derived from T cells, B-cell-depleted T cells, or PBMCs. Sample metadata almost always included a de-identified subject ID, COVID-19 status, age in years and sex. Where available, HLA class I and class II types were taken from metadata supplied by the sample provider and were not determined by assay-based typing. A freely available public database, intended as a resource for researchers studying the immune response to SARS-CoV-2, is where the repertoires were released. Subjects who had been exposed to COVID-19, were actively infected with it, or had recovered from it provided the deeply sampled blood TCRbeta repertoires that made up the dataset. Samples came from the ongoing ImmuneRACE study (first 160 participants) plus 1,254 subjects from 6 global collaborators.

With regard to this clone: It lacks a known antigen. Within one base of it there is no much larger clone, and no base qualities were kept.

Inclusive of the bounding cysteine and phenylalanine, the CDR3 is 14 residues long. Left in the record is the CDR3 DNA by itself, 42 bases read in frame from the first base. Via the germline V gene, CDR1 is MGHDK and CDR2 SYGVNS. V is clipped by 6 bases and J by 8 bases, and the sequence between their germline boundaries is 14 bases long. TCRbeta CDR3 regions were amplified from genomic DNA using the immunoSEQ Assay, a bias-controlled multiplex PCR. Per the original workflow: The number of nucleated cells in each sample was estimated by amplification of reference gene primers within the assay. Sequence reads were collapsed and filtered to measure the absolute abundance of every unique TCRbeta CDR3 rearrangement. Productive Simpson clonality was computed per sample as the square root of Simpson's diversity index over productive rearrangements. TCRdb retrieved this table from immuneACCESS and kept in-frame rearrangements only. Not all clones are present; in checked studies, unresolved V genes account for under half, and no reason is known for the remainder. That table is the source of V, J and clone size, and D and trimming were worked out from the DNA. The sample table shows roughly 200,000 clones, and nearly 85% are seen once. The top ten clones comprise 1.3% of the sample.

At one collaborating source in Seattle, patients were enrolled during active infection and were followed longitudinally through the course of disease. Each collaborating institution followed its own protocols to collect whole blood in K2EDTA tubes. For TCRbeta analysis, collaborator samples were shipped as frozen whole blood, as isolated PBMCs, or as DNA extracted from either sample type. Results and caveats for the whole study, not just this receptor: The quantity of clinical and demographic metadata differed by source and by participant and was supplied without curation.

The receptor's source is a woman between 25 and 40 years old with COVID-19, enrolled during active disease. The chain joins TRBV25-1 to TRBJ1-6; the D gene is perhaps TRBD1, from 6 matching bases. Material for sequencing was peripheral blood. The CDR3 region: CASRRTALDSPLHF. The nucleotide sequence is TGTGCCAGCAGGAGGACAGCCTTAGATTCACCCCTCCACTTT. With the portions outside the CDR3 filled from the reference TRBV25-1 and TRBJ1-6 genes, the complete variable region becomes EADIYQTPRYLVIGTGKKITLECSQTMGHDKMYWYQQDPGMELHLIHYSYGVNSTEKGDLSSESTVSRIRTEHFPLTLESARPSHTSQYLCASRRTALDSPLHFGNGTRLTVT.